These 8 T cell receptor beta chains originate from one sample sequenced in a study of blood T cell repertoires in COVID-19. Using immunoSEQ multiplex PCR, the repertoire was profiled, and TCRdb retains in-frame clones only, with some absent. The top ten clones hold roughly 15% of a sample with about 150,000 clones, around 87% of them seen once. Material for sequencing was peripheral blood. The receptors here all came from a woman between 35 and 50 years old with acute or convalescent COVID-19.

The rearrangement uses TRBV5-6 and TRBJ1-2; TRBD1 matches at 8 bases. This CDR3 region has 16 residues. V lost 4 bases to trimming and J lost 4 bases; unmatched junction nucleotides: 12. In germline, CDR1 is SGHDT, CDR2 YYEEEE. CDR3 nucleotide sequence: TGTGCCAGCAGCCCCGTGAACGGACAGGGAGGCTATGGCTACACCTTC. As protein: CASSPVNGQGGYGYTF.

The chain combines TRBV2 with TRBJ2-7; 8 bases are shared with TRBD1. V was clipped by 6 bases and J by 3 bases; unmatched bases: 10. CDR1 and CDR2 from the germline V gene are SNHLY and FYNNEI. The CDR3 is made up of 15 amino acids. The CDR3 is CASSGTGGVDYEQYF. The CDR3 DNA reads TGTGCCAGCAGCGGGACAGGAGGGGTCGACTACGAGCAGTACTTC.

The chain couples TRBV15 to TRBJ2-7; D is uncertain. The CDR3 is 9 residues long. Germline-derived CDR1 and CDR2 are LNHNV and YYDKDF (reference sequence). As DNA, the CDR3 is TGTGCCACCAGCAGAGATACGGTCGTC. Its translation: CATSRDTVV.

This rearrangement joins TRBV29-1 to TRBJ2-2, with 7 bases identical to TRBD2. The V gene end was trimmed by 7 bases and the J gene end by 3 bases; junction bases not matched to a gene: 14. There are 16 residues in the CDR3. Germline V gene sequence: CDR1 SQVTM, CDR2 ANQGSEA. This CDR3 is CSARPYGGSHTGELFF. The CDR3 region has the DNA TGCAGCGCCCGGCCGTATGGCGGGAGCCACACCGGGGAGCTGTTTTTT.

The chain combines TRBV6-5 with TRBJ1-4; no firm D call. V lost 0 bases to trimming and J lost 5 bases, with 7 bases between them. This CDR3 comprises 14 residues. CDR1 MNHEY and CDR2 SVGAGI come from the germline V gene. CDR3 DNA sequence: TGTGCCAGCAGTTACTCACAGTTAAATGAAAAACTGTTTTTT. It translates to CASSYSQLNEKLFF.

The rearrangement uses TRBV2 and TRBJ2-1, with 9 bases that match TRBD1. Per the germline V gene, CDR1 is SNHLY and CDR2 is FYNNEI. V was pared by 9 bases and J by 8 bases, with 2 bases of the junction left unmatched. The CDR3 is 11 residues long. DNA for the CDR3: TGTGCCAGTGGACAGGGGTATGAGCAGTTCTTC. Translated, it gives CASGQGYEQFF.

This chain uses TRBV14 with TRBJ2-1, with 8 bases lining up with TRBD2. This CDR3 has 16 residues. V lost 4 bases to trimming and J lost 12 bases; unmatched junction nucleotides: 17. The germline gives CDR1 SGHDN, CDR2 FVKESK. The CDR3 nucleotides are TGTGCCAGCAGCCCCCCGAGCGGGGGAGGCCTTTTGGGGCAGTTCTTC. This encodes CASSPPSGGGLLGQFF.

This clone turned up a few times. The V and J genes are TRBV28 and TRBJ2-7, with D tentatively TRBD1 (5 bases). V shed 6 bases and J shed 0 bases, with 18 bases lying between them. The CDR3 is 16 amino acids. Germline CDR1 is MDHEN and CDR2 is SYDVKM. This CDR3 reads CASSPPATVSSYEQYF. The DNA of the CDR3 is TGTGCCAGCAGCCCACCCGCGACAGTTTCCTCCTACGAGCAGTACTTC.